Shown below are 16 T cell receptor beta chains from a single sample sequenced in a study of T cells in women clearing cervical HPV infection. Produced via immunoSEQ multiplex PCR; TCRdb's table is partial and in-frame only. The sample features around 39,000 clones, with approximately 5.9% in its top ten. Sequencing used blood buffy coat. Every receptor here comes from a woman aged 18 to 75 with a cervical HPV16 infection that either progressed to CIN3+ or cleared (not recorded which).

Incomplete CDR3 DNA: TGTGCCAGCAGCGTAACAGGGAATCAGCCG. Protein: CASSVTGNQP. From start to end, the CDR3 is CASSVTGNQPQYF. The chain couples TRBV6-2 or TRBV6-3 to TRBJ2-3, with D possibly being TRBD1 (6 bases). The read terminates 3 residues ahead of where the CDR3 ends, so the germline J gene completes it. The CDR3 loop spans 13 amino acids. Per germline, CDR1 MNHEY and CDR2 SVGEGT.

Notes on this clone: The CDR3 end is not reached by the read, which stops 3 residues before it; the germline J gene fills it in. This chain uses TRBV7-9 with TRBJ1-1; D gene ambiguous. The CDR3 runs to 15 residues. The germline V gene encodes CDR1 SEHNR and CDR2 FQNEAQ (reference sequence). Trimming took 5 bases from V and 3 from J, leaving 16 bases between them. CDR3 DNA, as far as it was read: TGTGCCAGCAGCCCTACCGAGGAGGCGGACACTGAA. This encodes CASSPTEEADTE. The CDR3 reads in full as CASSPTEEADTEAFF.

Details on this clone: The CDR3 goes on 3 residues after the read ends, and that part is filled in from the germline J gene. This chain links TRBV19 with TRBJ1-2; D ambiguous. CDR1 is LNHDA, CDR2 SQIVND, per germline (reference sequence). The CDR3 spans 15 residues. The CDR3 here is CASRQAGGSTDTYTF. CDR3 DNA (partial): TGTGCCAGTAGGCAAGCGGGAGGTAGCACAGATACC.

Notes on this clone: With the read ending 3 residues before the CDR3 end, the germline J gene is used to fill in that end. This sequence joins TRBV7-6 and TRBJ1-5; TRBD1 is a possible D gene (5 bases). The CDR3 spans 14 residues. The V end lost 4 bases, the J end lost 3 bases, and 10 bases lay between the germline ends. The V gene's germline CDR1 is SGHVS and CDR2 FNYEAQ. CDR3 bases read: TGTGCCAGCAGCTCGGACACCATCAATCAGCCC. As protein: CASSSDTINQP. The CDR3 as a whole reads CASSSDTINQPQHF.

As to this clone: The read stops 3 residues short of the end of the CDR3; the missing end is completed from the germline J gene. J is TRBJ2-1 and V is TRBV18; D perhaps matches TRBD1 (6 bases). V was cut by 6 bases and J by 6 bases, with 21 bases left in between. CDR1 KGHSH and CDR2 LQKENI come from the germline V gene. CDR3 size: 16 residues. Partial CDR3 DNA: TGTGCCAGCTCCCCCACCCCCTTTCAAGGGGGCAATGAG. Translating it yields CASSPTPFQGGNE. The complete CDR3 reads CASSPTPFQGGNEQFF.

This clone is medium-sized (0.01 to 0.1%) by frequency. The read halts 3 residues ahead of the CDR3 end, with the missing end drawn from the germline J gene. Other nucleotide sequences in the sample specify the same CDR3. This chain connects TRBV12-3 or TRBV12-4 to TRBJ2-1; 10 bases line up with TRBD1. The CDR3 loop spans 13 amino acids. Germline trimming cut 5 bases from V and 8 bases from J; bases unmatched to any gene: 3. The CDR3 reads CASSRDRGDEQFF. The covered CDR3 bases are TGTGCCAGCAGTAGGGACAGGGGCGATGAG.

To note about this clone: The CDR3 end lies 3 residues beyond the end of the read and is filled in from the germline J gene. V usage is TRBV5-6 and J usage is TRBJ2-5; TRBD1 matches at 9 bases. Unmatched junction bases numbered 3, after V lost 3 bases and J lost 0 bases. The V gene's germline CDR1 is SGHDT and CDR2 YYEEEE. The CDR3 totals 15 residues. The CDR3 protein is CASSCRDRDQETQYF. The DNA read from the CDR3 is TGTGCCAGCAGCTGCCGGGACAGGGACCAAGAGACC. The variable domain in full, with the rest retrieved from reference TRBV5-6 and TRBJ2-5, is DAGVTQSPTHLIKTRGQQVTLRCSPKSGHDTVSWYQQALGQGPQFIFQYYEEEERQRGNFPDRFSGHQFPNYSSELNVNALLLGDSALYLCASSCRDRDQETQYFGPGTRLLVL.

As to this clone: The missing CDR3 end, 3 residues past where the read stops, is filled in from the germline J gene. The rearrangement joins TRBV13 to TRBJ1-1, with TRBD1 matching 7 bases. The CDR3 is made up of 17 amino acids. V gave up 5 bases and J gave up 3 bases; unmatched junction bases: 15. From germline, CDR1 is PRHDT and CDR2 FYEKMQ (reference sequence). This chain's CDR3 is CASSAGQSWGGDTEAFF. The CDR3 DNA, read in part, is TGTGCCAGCAGCGCGGGACAGTCCTGGGGTGGCGACACTGAA. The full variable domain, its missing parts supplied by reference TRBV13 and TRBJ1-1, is AAGVIQSPRHLIKEKRETATLKCYPIPRHDTVYWYQQGPGQDPQFLISFYEKMQSDKGSIPDRFSAQQFSDYHSELNMSSLELGDSALYFCASSAGQSWGGDTEAFFGQGTRLTVV.

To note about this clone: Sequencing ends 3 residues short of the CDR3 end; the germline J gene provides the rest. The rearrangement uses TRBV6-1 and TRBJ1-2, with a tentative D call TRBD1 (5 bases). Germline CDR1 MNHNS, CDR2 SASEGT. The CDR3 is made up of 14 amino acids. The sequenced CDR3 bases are TGTGCCAGCAGTGAAGCGCAGGGCGGCTACGAC. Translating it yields CASSEAQGGYD. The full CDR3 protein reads CASSEAQGGYDYTF.

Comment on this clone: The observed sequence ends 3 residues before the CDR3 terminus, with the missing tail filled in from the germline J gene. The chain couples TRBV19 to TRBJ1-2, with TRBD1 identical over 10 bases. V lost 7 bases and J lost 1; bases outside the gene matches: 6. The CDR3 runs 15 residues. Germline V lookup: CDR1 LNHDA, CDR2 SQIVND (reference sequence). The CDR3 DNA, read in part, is TGTGCCAGTAATTCGGGACAGGGGCTTAACTATGGC. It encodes CASNSGQGLNYG. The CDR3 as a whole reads CASNSGQGLNYGYTF.

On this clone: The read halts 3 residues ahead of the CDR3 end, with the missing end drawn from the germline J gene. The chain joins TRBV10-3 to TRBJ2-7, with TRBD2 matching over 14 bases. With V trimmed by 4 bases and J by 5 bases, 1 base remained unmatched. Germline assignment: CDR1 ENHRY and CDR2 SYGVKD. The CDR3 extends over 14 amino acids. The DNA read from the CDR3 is TGTGCCATCAGTGGGACTAGCGGGAGGAACGAG. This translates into CAISGTSGRNE. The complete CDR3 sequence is CAISGTSGRNEQYF.

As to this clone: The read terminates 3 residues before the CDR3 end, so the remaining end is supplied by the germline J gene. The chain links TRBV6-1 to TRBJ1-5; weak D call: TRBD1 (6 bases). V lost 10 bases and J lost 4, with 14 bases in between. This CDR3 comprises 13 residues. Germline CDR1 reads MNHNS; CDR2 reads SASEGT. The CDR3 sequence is CATRDRLNQPQHF. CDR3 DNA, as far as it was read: TGTGCCACCCGTGACAGGCTAAATCAGCCC.

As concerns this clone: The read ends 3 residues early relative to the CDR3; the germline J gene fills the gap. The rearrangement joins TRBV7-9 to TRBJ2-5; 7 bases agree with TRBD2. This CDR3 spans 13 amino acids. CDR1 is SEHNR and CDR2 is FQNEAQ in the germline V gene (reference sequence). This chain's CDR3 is CASSSSGTDTQYF. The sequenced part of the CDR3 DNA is TGTGCCAGCAGCTCTAGCGGCACAGATACC.

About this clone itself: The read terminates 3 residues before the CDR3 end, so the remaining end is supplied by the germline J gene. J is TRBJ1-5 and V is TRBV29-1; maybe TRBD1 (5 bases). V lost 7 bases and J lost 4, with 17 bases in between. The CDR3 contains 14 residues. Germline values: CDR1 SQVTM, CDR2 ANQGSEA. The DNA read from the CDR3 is TGCAGCGCCGTTCTCCCGGGGGGAAATCAGCCC. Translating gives CSAVLPGGNQP. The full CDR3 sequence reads CSAVLPGGNQPQHF.

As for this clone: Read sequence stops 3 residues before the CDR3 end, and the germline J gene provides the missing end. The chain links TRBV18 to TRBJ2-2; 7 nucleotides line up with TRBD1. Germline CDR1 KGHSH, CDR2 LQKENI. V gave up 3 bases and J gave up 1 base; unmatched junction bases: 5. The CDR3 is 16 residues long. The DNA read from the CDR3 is TGTGCCAGCTCACCCCGACAGGGTGGGAACACCGGGGAG. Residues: CASSPRQGGNTGE. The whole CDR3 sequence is CASSPRQGGNTGELFF.

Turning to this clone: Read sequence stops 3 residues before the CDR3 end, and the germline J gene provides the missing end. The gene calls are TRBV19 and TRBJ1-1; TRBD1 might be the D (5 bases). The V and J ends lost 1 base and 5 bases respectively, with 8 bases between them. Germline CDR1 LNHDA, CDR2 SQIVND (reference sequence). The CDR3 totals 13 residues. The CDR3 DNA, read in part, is TGTGCCAGTAGTATAGCGAGGGGAACTGAA. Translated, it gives CASSIARGTE. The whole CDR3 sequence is CASSIARGTEAFF.